This T cell receptor (beta chain) was sequenced in a study of cytomegalovirus exposure and HLA in healthy donors (dated by TCRdb to 2017 to 2019). General notes on the study: An earlier analysis of under 600 of the donors reported 250 to 300 Gb of sequence data and 100 million to 140 million unique TCR beta sequences from approximately 180 million T cells. Alongside the repertoire data, information on donor age, sex, ethnicity and CMV serostatus was compiled. Of the roughly 430 genotyped donors, about 80% fell in the genetic ancestry cluster associated with self-reported Caucasian donors. An early release covering just under 650 HLA-typed donors comprised roughly 300 gigabases of sequencing data and some 79 million unique TCR sequences. An earlier analysis of several hundred of the donors applied high-throughput TCR beta sequencing to assess whether each TCR beta V gene segment acted as functional or pseudogenic. HLA typing covered class I and class II loci at four-digit resolution. About 5 DR-DQ haplotypes were handled as single units for association and clustering, since linkage in the cohort was strong. Using immunosequencing, the study profiled T cell repertoires from around 680 subjects and related those repertoires to cytomegalovirus serostatus. The number of typed donors differed by locus: about 620-640 for A, B, C, DRB1 and DQB1; 500 to 550 for DQA1; over 600 for DPA1; and roughly 450 for DPB1. The later analysis used no new phenotypic data to find candidate immune exposures, relying instead on TCR beta sequences and their occurrence across donors. In a later analysis, previously published TCR beta repertoires from hundreds of donors were re-analyzed and high-resolution HLA genotyping was added so that TCR occurrence patterns could be studied. The aim of the study was to test whether cataloging public T cell receptors could identify signatures of past pathogen exposure. In a later genetic analysis, genome-wide SNP genotypes for about 65% of the roughly 670 donors were used, and that subset was treated as a discovery cohort. On average, 235,054 unique TCR beta nucleotide sequences were sequenced per donor among fewer than 500 genotyped donors of the cohort, with 15% to 20% of those sequences being non-productive. To predict cytomegalovirus infection status, the study brought together high-throughput TCR immunosequencing, statistical association of individual TCRs with disease status, and machine learning. Besides the first cohort of 666 subjects, a separate validation cohort made up of over 95 different subjects was used. Every repertoire in the discovery cohort had been generated on one and the same sequencing platform.

The library was produced with the immunoSEQ multiplex PCR assay. For the multiplex PCR, a mixture combining 60 forward primers for TCR Vbeta segments and 13 reverse primers for TCR Jbeta segments was used. The CDR3 region of rearranged TCR beta genes was amplified from genomic DNA with a multiplex PCR assay. On the Illumina HiSeq System, the amplified TCR beta libraries were sequenced as 87-base-pair reads. The paper's data handling went like this. A later analysis tallied 70 million to 100 million unique TCR beta chains across the 600 to 700 repertoires, and 10 million to 11 million of those chains were shared by two or more donors. Raw reads were error-corrected and collapsed into unique sequences by a nearest-neighbor algorithm in which closely related sequences were merged to remove PCR and sequencing errors. To assign V, D and J gene segments, CDR3 sequences were aligned to IMGT reference sequences. Each retained sequence needed at least a six-nucleotide match to both a V gene segment and a J gene segment. A rearrangement counted as productive if the CDR3 had no stop codons and remained in frame with V and J, and every other rearrangement counted as non-productive. CDR3 was defined according to IMGT convention as the region running from the second conserved V-encoded cysteine to the conserved J-encoded phenylalanine. In an earlier analysis of approximately 590 of the donors, sequences lacking an unambiguous match to a single V gene segment were excluded. In an earlier analysis of some 590 of the donors, a V segment was called functional when productive rearrangements were above 56.7%, and segregating when the standard deviation between donors exceeded 5%. A statistical classification framework was developed to diagnose cytomegalovirus status using the catalog of TCR beta chain sequences. V and J gene assignment, in a later analysis, came from comparing TCR nucleotide sequences with IMGT/GENE-DB human TR gene sequences. A later analysis assigned CDR3 sequences and most-parsimonious VDJ recombination scenarios with the TCRdist pipeline. In a later analysis, each TCR beta chain was defined by its CDR3 amino acid sequence together with its V-gene family, and reads without a unique V-gene family were excluded. To address suspected cross-contamination and a sequencing artifact, a later analysis removed 592 highly shared, low-generation-probability nucleotide sequences. In a later analysis, a clonal expansion index was calculated for each public chain from normalized within-repertoire ranks of inferred template counts. Generation probabilities in a later analysis came from a VDJ recombination model fitted to out-of-frame rearrangements, and those results were checked against IGoR. Hypergeometric tests were used in a later analysis to score TCR-TCR, TCR-HLA and TCR-CMV co-occurrence, with a repertoire-size bias correction applied to the TCR pairs. A later analysis estimated false discovery rates by permuting HLA or CMV assignments 20 times. In a later analysis, co-occurring TCRs were grouped using DBSCAN, and TCRdist sequence similarity was added for clustering within HLA-allele-positive subsets. Repertoires with fewer than 30,000 or more than 120,000 public chains, plus five repertoires with anomalous nucleotide sharing, were excluded from co-occurrence clustering. The table was pulled from immuneACCESS by TCRdb, which kept in-frame rearrangements only. Such tables lose some clones; where checked, under half of the loss comes from unresolved V genes, and the rest has no known cause. The DNA was the basis for D and trimming; V, J and clone size are from that table. The sample table shows around 170,000 clones, and over 70% are seen once. The ten largest clones add up to around 6% of the sample.

Study-wide conclusions, independent of this receptor: In a later analysis, HLA-associated TCR beta chains were found to be more clonally expanded and to have lower generation probabilities than equally common non-associated chains. Compared with the roughly 700-donor mean, donors in an Asian-associated ancestry cluster had fewer N-insertions in productive TCRs, according to a later genetic analysis. The only immune exposure information available for the cohort was CMV serostatus. The classifier was reported to diagnose cytomegalovirus status with high specificity and sensitivity in both the original cohort and the validation cohort. An association between a missense DCLRE1C variant and V-gene and J-gene trimming of TCR beta chains was found in a later genetic analysis and replicated in an independent cohort. According to a later analysis, parvovirus B19, influenza, CMV and Epstein-Barr virus appeared linked to several top co-occurrence clusters. In the study, around 160 TCR beta chains were listed as associated with cytomegalovirus. This cohort had only TCR beta chains sequenced, and the lack of alpha or paired-chain data limited which features could be detected. In vitro tests confirmed that a few of the cytomegalovirus-associated TCR beta chains recognize cytomegalovirus antigens. A later analysis found that most CMV-associated TCR beta chains appeared HLA-restricted, with HLA associations seemingly driven largely by CMV exposure. When HLA alleles, especially DR and DQ, strongly co-occurred, attributing TCR associations to individual alleles was difficult. Correlated functional status among segregating V segments might reflect linkage disequilibrium, but an unknown experimental factor could not be ruled out. Because HLA typing was unavailable for some donors at each locus, only the typed subset was used in association tests. Most TCR sequences were seen in very few donors, while some public TCRs were found in many individuals. In a later analysis, the rate of TCR association differed among HLA loci, with DRB1 alleles having the most associated TCRs and HLA-C alleles having the fewest. The earlier analysis of nearly 600 of the donors excluded seventeen rarely observed V segments, including chromosome 9 orphons, because counts were too low. In an earlier analysis of under 600 of the donors, most TCR beta V segments were observed in productive rearrangements about 87% or about 30% of the time, broadly matching IMGT annotations. A cluster of highly shared sequence variants was judged likely to represent a technical artifact of the sequencing pipeline. A further reported finding was that TCR beta sequences accurately predicted the HLA-A and HLA-B alleles for most subjects in the first cohort. The authors suggested that the approach could potentially be extended to other disease states and immunological phenotypes. Presence/absence analyses assumed roughly uniform sequencing depth across donors, an assumption that may not hold. Because the 87-base-pair reads could not distinguish some IMGT-functional V segments, including TRBV6-2 and TRBV6-3, those segments were excluded. In a later analysis, around 17,000 TCR beta sequences were associated with specific HLA alleles at a false discovery rate of 0.05.

Comments on this clone: The antigen this receptor binds is unknown. No much larger clone is present one base from it, and per-base qualities are unavailable.

The germline V gene (reference sequence) provides CDR1 MNHEY and CDR2 SMNVEV. The CDR3 runs 14 residues from the cysteine to the phenylalanine. Only the CDR3 DNA stays, 42 bases, in frame from base 1. Between the V and J ends, shortened by 3 bases and 1 base respectively, the junction contains 9 bases. The cohort consisted of approximately 690 healthy bone marrow donors. At the time of sampling, every cohort member was nominally healthy, though immune exposures that went unrecorded were likely present. The donor was CMV seronegative and belonged to the group of 350 or so seronegative cohort members. A peripheral blood sample was provided by each donor, and peripheral blood mononuclear cells were used for TCR beta sequencing. Genomic DNA was extracted from the blood cell samples with the Qiagen DNeasy Blood Extraction Kit.

The TCR sequence derives from a middle-aged man in good health and CMV-seronegative. The rearranged chain carries TRBV27 and TRBJ1-1; the D segment cannot be called with confidence. Sequencing used PBMCs. Read as DNA, the sequence is TGTGCCAGCAGTTTGAGAGGGCCGAACACTGAAGCTTTCTTT. It translates to CASSLRGPNTEAFF.